The table lists the clone carrying this T cell receptor beta chain with a count of one. The sample belongs to a study of CD8 T cells in Susac syndrome. There are 16 residues in the CDR3. CDR1 is SGHRS, CDR2 YFSETQ, per germline. The V end lost 3 bases, the J end lost 0 bases, and 15 bases lay between the germline ends. RNA, at 0.5 to 1 ug, was reverse transcribed with random hexamers. TCRdb re-derived calls from the immunoSEQ multiplex PCR reads in MiXCR, one entry per CDR3 protein. Among approximately 160,000 distinct CDR3 sequences listed, 95% to 97% were seen once. Sequencing was performed on CD4+ T cells from PBMCs. The receptor's source is a human donor with Susac syndrome. This chain joins TRBV5-1 and TRBJ1-1; TRBD1 is a possible D gene (5 bases). CDR3 amino acids: CASSSSGGAMNTEAFF. The CDR3 nucleotides read TGCGCCAGCAGCTCTTCGGGGGGAGCCATGAACACTGAAGCTTTCTTT.